The source of this TCR beta chain is a study of OX40 agonist ivuxolimab in advanced cancers. Turning to the study itself: The study enrolled dose-escalation patients with hepatocellular carcinoma, melanoma, renal cell or head and neck cancer.

The CDR3 has 14 residues. V dropped 3 bases and J dropped 5 bases, with 10 bases sitting between them. CDR1 is SNHLY, CDR2 FYNNEI, per germline. Baseline, cycle 4 day 1, and cycle 7 day 1 were the blood sampling points. This table comes from immunoSEQ multiplex PCR, and its TCRdb copy is limited to in-frame clones, with some not included. The sample records about 60,000 clones, approximately 86% being singletons. Concerning this clone: Its antigen is still unknown.

Findings of the study overall: Doses of 0.1 to 3.0 mg/kg were accompanied by clonal expansion of CD4+ and CD8+ blood T cells by week 6.

This rearrangement joins TRBV2 to TRBJ2-2; no clear D gene. The sample consisted of CD4+ or CD8+ T cells sorted from blood, taken in a trial of the OX40 agonist ivuxolimab. This clonotype originated in an adult with an advanced solid tumor such as melanoma, head and neck, liver or kidney cancer. The chain's CDR3 is CASSEIQSTGELFF. The CDR3 nucleotides read TGTGCCAGCAGTGAGATTCAATCGACCGGGGAGCTGTTTTTT.